The entry below describes one T cell receptor beta chain. The antigen is not known. Donors had no recently reported acute infections or vaccinations and were HIV-negative. The record originates from a study of shared clonotypes between healthy human individuals. Study overall: Plates per donor: three CD4 naive, three CD4 memory, two CD8 naive, one CD8 memory. Findings of the study overall: Naive subsets tended to show greater estimated richness than memory subsets.

Authors' processing steps: ImmunoSEQ gave junction-only sequences without quality scores, so filtering differed. Sequenced by immunoSEQ multiplex PCR; TCRdb stores in-frame clones only, minus some. The V and J calls and clone size come from that table; D and trimming were worked out from the DNA. The table has about 2.4 million clones, more than 85% seen once. Sequenced material: naive CD4+ T cells from PBMCs. This sample's subset: CD45RA+ positively selected. This TCR was recovered from a man younger than 35 in good health. Some clones in this sample may be carry-over from other donors' samples.

CDR3 amino acids: CASSPLLAGGRSYNEQFF. The CDR3 region has the DNA TGCGCCAGCAGCCCGCTACTAGCGGGAGGGCGCTCCTACAATGAGCAGTTCTTC. The chain has TRBV4-1 and TRBJ2-1, with 13 nucleotides matching TRBD2. The J segment lost 0 bases and the V segment lost 4 bases, leaving 6 bases of the junction unmatched. CDR1 is MGHRA, CDR2 YSYEKL, per germline. CDR3 length equals 18 residues.